The clone carrying this T cell receptor beta chain came up a few times. Its antigen is unidentified. This sample is part of a study of OX40 agonist ivuxolimab in advanced cancers. Study context: Two cutaneous melanoma patients and one hepatocellular carcinoma patient, three in all, had partial responses. Study conclusions and caveats: There was clonal expansion of CD4+ and CD8+ blood T cells by week 6 at 0.1 to 3.0 mg/kg.

Samples were taken at baseline and on day 1 of cycles 4 and 7. The V and J ends lost 6 bases and 3 bases respectively, with 12 bases between them. CDR1 and CDR2 (germline): ENHRY, SYGVKD. The CDR3 is 13 amino acids. TCRdb's table, derived via immunoSEQ multiplex PCR, lists solely in-frame clones and lacks some. The repertoire includes 53,000 or so clones, about 88% of them detected once, and about an eighth sits in the top ten. V usage is TRBV10-3 and J usage is TRBJ2-7, with unresolved D. The sequence came from an adult with an advanced solid tumor such as melanoma, head and neck, liver or kidney cancer. This specimen was CD4+ or CD8+ T cells sorted from blood, taken in a trial of the OX40 agonist ivuxolimab. The CDR3 spells CAIRDRLGYEQYF. CDR3 nucleotides: TGTGCCATCAGAGACCGATTGGGCTACGAGCAGTACTTC.